This entry concerns a single T cell receptor beta chain. This sample was taken from a study of blood T cell repertoires in COVID-19. Overall study context: Acute and convalescent COVID-19 samples came from the United States, Italy and Spain. PBMCs, B-cell-depleted T cells, or T cells were the source of the cDNA or gDNA that made up the material.

Under the authors' procedure: Amplification from reference gene primers served as the basis for estimated nucleated cell counts. Assay used: immunoSEQ multiplex PCR; TCRdb lists only in-frame clones, some missing. V, J and clone size reflect that table, while D and trimming were determined from the DNA. The table shows fewer than 150,000 clones, with about 90% occurring only once. The CDR3 length is 14 residues. CDR1 is SQVTM, CDR2 ANQGSEA, per germline. With 2 bases removed from V and 1 base from J, the gap between germline ends came to 11 bases. V gene TRBV29-1 combines with J gene TRBJ2-5; maybe TRBD2 (7 bases). The origin of this receptor is a human donor in a cohort sampled during active COVID-19. Sequencing used peripheral blood. This chain's CDR3 is CSVEYAGAQETQYF. CDR3 in DNA: TGCAGCGTTGAATATGCGGGGGCCCAAGAGACCCAGTACTTC.